Listed here are 8 T cell receptor beta chains from one sample, sequenced in a study of CD8+ T cells in alopecia areata. The sequencing template was cDNA reverse transcribed from extracted RNA. The method was immunoSEQ multiplex PCR; TCRdb's version includes in-frame clones alone and lacks a portion of them. The sample holds about 82,000 clones, just over 50% seen once. The sample was NKG2D-high CD8+ T cells sorted from blood. These receptor sequences come from a human donor with alopecia areata.

V and J are TRBV27 and TRBJ1-2; D gene unclear. The CDR3 has 11 residues. CDR1 is MNHEY, CDR2 SMNVEV, per germline (reference sequence). V lost 5 bases and J lost 10, with 11 bases in between. CDR3 coding DNA: TGTGCCAGCAGTGCTGACGGATTCTACACCTTC. This gives the protein CASSADGFYTF.

The chain combines TRBV6-1 with TRBJ2-7; 7 bases line up with TRBD2. Germline-derived CDR1 and CDR2 are MNHNS and SASEGT. The CDR3 covers 15 residues. V lost 6 bases, J lost 4 bases, and 12 bases stayed unmatched. The CDR3 spells CASSDTWAGVYEQYF. The DNA for the CDR3 is TGTGCCAGCAGCGACACTTGGGCGGGGGTGTACGAGCAGTACTTC.

This rearrangement joins TRBV29-1 to TRBJ2-7; 9 bases line up with TRBD2. After removal of 7 bases from V and 10 bases from J, the junction contained 14 bases not matched to a gene. From germline, CDR1 is SQVTM and CDR2 ANQGSEA. The CDR3 loop spans 13 amino acids. DNA for the CDR3: TGCAGCGCCCATGGGGCGGGGGGGGAGAGACAGTACTTC. Translated, it gives CSAHGAGGERQYF.

The chain joins TRBV28 to TRBJ2-7, with D uncertain. Trimming removed 6 bases from V and 7 bases from J, with 22 bases in between. The germline gives CDR1 MDHEN, CDR2 SYDVKM. The CDR3 runs 15 residues. The CDR3 region has the DNA TGTGCCAGCAGCCCGACCGTACTCCAATACCGGGAGCAGTACTTC. The encoded protein is CASSPTVLQYREQYF.

In this sample, this clone turned up a few times. The CDR3: CASSYSLADSYEQYF. CDR3 DNA sequence: TGTGCCAGCAGTTACTCACTAGCGGACTCCTACGAGCAGTACTTC. J is TRBJ2-7 and V is TRBV27, with 8 bases identical to TRBD2. V lost 4 bases to trimming and J lost 0 bases; unmatched junction nucleotides: 5. CDR3 length: 15 amino acids. Looked up from germline, CDR1 is MNHEY and CDR2 is SMNVEV (reference sequence).

This clone appeared a few times. The chain links TRBV9 to TRBJ2-1, with D perhaps matching TRBD2 (7 bases). The CDR3 totals 13 residues. Trimming removed 2 bases at V and 8 bases at J, with 11 bases between. Germline V lookup: CDR1 SGDLS, CDR2 YYNGEE. CDR3 coding DNA: TGTGCCAGCAGCGTTCGGGGGGCCGATGAGCAGTTCTTC. It encodes CASSVRGADEQFF.

The J gene is TRBJ2-7, the V gene TRBV30; 7 bases match TRBD2. The J segment lost 5 bases and the V segment lost 4 bases, leaving 17 bases of the junction unmatched. This CDR3 is 16 amino acids long. Germline assignment: CDR1 GTSNPN and CDR2 SVGIG (reference sequence). This CDR3 is CAWNDPEAGDVNEQYF. Here the CDR3 DNA reads TGTGCCTGGAACGACCCGGAGGCGGGAGATGTCAACGAGCAGTACTTC.

The chain recombines TRBV29-1 with TRBJ2-7, with 10 bases matching TRBD2. The trim removed 4 bases at V and 0 bases at J, leaving 6 bases unmatched. The CDR3 is made up of 15 amino acids. Germline CDR1 reads SQVTM; CDR2 reads ANQGSEA. The CDR3 protein is CSVGGTSANSYEQYF. In nucleotides, the CDR3 is TGCAGCGTTGGGGGGACTAGCGCCAACTCCTACGAGCAGTACTTC.